What follows are 19 T cell receptor beta chains derived from one specimen sequenced in a study of shared clonotypes between healthy human individuals. The method was immunoSEQ multiplex PCR; TCRdb's version includes in-frame clones alone and lacks a portion of them. Among about 2.1 million clones listed, approximately 94% were seen once. Terminally differentiated effector memory CD45RA+ cells were excluded by CCR7 positive selection of CD45RO-negative cells. Material for sequencing was naive CD8+ T cells from PBMCs. These receptors were obtained from a man aged 18 to 29 in good health. Some clones in this sample may be carry-over from other donors' samples.

This clone appeared once. The V and J genes are TRBV4-1 and TRBJ1-1, with D possibly being TRBD1 (6 bases). CDR3 length equals 16 residues. V was pared by 0 bases and J by 5 bases, with 16 bases between. Germline assignment: CDR1 MGHRA and CDR2 YSYEKL. The DNA for the CDR3 is TGCGCCAGCAGCCAAGATAGTAGGGGGTTGTGGACTGAAGCTTTCTTT. Translated: CASSQDSRGLWTEAFF.

The chain combines TRBV7-9 with TRBJ2-3, with TRBD1 matching over 8 bases. Germline assignment: CDR1 SEHNR and CDR2 FQNEAQ (reference sequence). CDR3 size: 14 residues. V shed 5 bases and J 2 bases; nucleotides not matched to a gene: 3. This chain's CDR3 is CASSDRGPTDTQYF. The CDR3 nucleotides read TGTGCCAGCAGCGACAGGGGCCCCACAGATACGCAGTATTTT.

The chain links TRBV4-1 to TRBJ1-3; D remains unclear. The germline V gene has CDR1 MGHRA and CDR2 YSYEKL. V lost 0 bases and J lost 1, with 10 bases in between. The CDR3 runs 16 residues. The CDR3 is CASSQDLSGSGNTIYF. The CDR3 coding sequence is TGCGCCAGCAGCCAAGATCTATCAGGATCTGGAAACACCATATATTTT.

This chain links TRBV11-2 with TRBJ2-7; 7 bases are a match to TRBD1. This CDR3 region has 15 residues. CDR1 and CDR2 from the germline V gene are SGHAT and FQNNGV. J was trimmed by 0 bases and V by 5 bases; bases with no gene match: 7. CDR3 protein: CASSPRGTASYEQYF. The DNA for the CDR3 is TGTGCCAGCAGCCCTCGAGGGACAGCCTCCTACGAGCAGTACTTC.

The chain combines TRBV7-9 with TRBJ2-7; D possibly corresponds to TRBD1 (6 bases). With 8 bases removed from V and 1 base from J, the gap between germline ends came to 12 bases. Looked up from germline, CDR1 is SEHNR and CDR2 is FQNEAQ (reference sequence). The length of the CDR3 is 13 residues. The chain's CDR3 is CASPSDSSYEQYF. The CDR3 coding sequence is TGTGCCAGCCCCTCGGACAGTTCCTACGAGCAGTACTTC. The full variable domain, in which reference TRBV7-9 and TRBJ2-7 provide the parts outside the CDR3, is DTGVSQNPRHKITKRGQNVTFRCDPISEHNRLYWYRQTLGQGPEFLTYFQNEAQLEKSRLLSDRFSAERPKGSFSTLEIQRTEQGDSAMYLCASPSDSSYEQYFGPGTRLTVT.

The chain recombines TRBV4-1 with TRBJ1-2, with TRBD1 as a possible D gene (5 bases). Trimming cost V 1 base and J 4 bases, with 10 bases left between them. The length of the CDR3 is 14 residues. Germline values: CDR1 MGHRA, CDR2 YSYEKL. The DNA of the CDR3 is TGCGCCAGCAGCCAAGGCGGGACGGCCTATGGCTACACCTTC. Amino acid sequence: CASSQGGTAYGYTF.

The V and J genes are TRBV13 and TRBJ2-5, with D possibly matching TRBD2 (6 bases). The J call may be mistaken, given a closer DNA end match to TRBJ2-7. CDR1 and CDR2 (germline): PRHDT, FYEKMQ (reference sequence). The CDR3 has 13 amino acids. CDR3 amino acids: CASSLGGSPEQYF. The CDR3 coding sequence is TGTGCCAGCAGCTTAGGCGGGAGTCCCGAGCAGTACTTC.

The V gene is TRBV4-3, the J gene TRBJ2-5; D might be TRBD1 (6 bases). The CDR3 is made up of 16 amino acids. Germline V gene lookup returns CDR1 LGHNA and CDR2 YSLEER. Trimming left V 0 bases short and J 5 bases short, with 16 bases between. CDR3 region: CASSQEAAGVGETQYF. In nucleotides, the CDR3 is TGCGCCAGCAGCCAAGAAGCTGCAGGGGTTGGGGAGACCCAGTACTTC.

The chain carries TRBV6-1 and TRBJ2-7; D is unclear. Trimming took off 6 bases at V and 3 bases at J, with 12 bases between the two ends. The CDR3 length is 13 residues. CDR1 is MNHNS, CDR2 SASEGT, per germline. In nucleotides, the CDR3 is TGTGCCAGCAGCCCCGACGGAGTCTACGAGCAGTACTTC. It codes for CASSPDGVYEQYF.

The genes are TRBV7-9 and TRBJ2-5; unclear D gene. The CDR3 loop spans 14 amino acids. Germline assignment: CDR1 SEHNR and CDR2 FQNEAQ (reference sequence). Trimming cost V 4 bases and J 1 base, with 10 bases left between them. The CDR3 is CASSSNQGQETQYF. CDR3 nucleotides: TGTGCCAGCAGCTCGAACCAAGGCCAAGAGACCCAGTACTTC.

The V gene is TRBV28, the J gene TRBJ2-2; the D gene is possibly TRBD1 (5 bases). The CDR3 length is 14 residues. CDR1 is MDHEN and CDR2 is SYDVKM in the germline V gene. Trimming took off 6 bases at V and 9 bases at J, with 17 bases between the two ends. The CDR3 coding sequence is TGTGCCAGCAGCCCAGGGTGGCAAGTGAGGGAGCTGTTTTTT. Translation: CASSPGWQVRELFF.

This chain joins TRBV10-2 and TRBJ2-3; no clear D gene. CDR1 and CDR2 from the germline V gene are WSHSY and SAAADI. The CDR3 has 16 residues. V lost 0 bases and J 3 bases, leaving 13 bases between the germline ends. CDR3 in amino acids: CASSESGLGRTDTQYF. The CDR3 bases are TGCGCCAGCAGTGAGTCGGGCCTAGGACGGACAGATACGCAGTATTTT.

V gene TRBV6-5 combines with J gene TRBJ2-4, with D possibly TRBD1 on 5 matching bases. The V end was cut by 5 bases, the J end by 5 bases, with 10 bases between. The CDR3 has 13 residues. CDR1 is MNHEY, CDR2 SVGAGI, per germline. The CDR3 DNA reads TGTGCCAGCAGTCCCGTAGGGGAAAACATTCAGTACTTC. It specifies CASSPVGENIQYF.

The chain recombines TRBV7-9 with TRBJ2-1; D is undetermined. The germline V gene encodes CDR1 SEHNR and CDR2 FQNEAQ (reference sequence). Trimming pared 3 bases from V and 9 bases from J, leaving 15 bases between. The CDR3 covers 14 residues. The CDR3 spells CASSFPGSRVEQFF. CDR3 DNA: TGTGCCAGCAGCTTCCCTGGGTCTAGGGTTGAGCAGTTCTTC.

The chain has TRBV19 and TRBJ2-2; the match to TRBD2 covers 12 bases. This CDR3 region has 15 residues. Germline values: CDR1 LNHDA, CDR2 SQIVND (reference sequence). Unmatched junction bases numbered 9, after V lost 3 bases and J lost 13 bases. The CDR3 sequence: CASSIPSGRALGLFF. The CDR3 DNA reads as TGTGCCAGTAGTATTCCTAGCGGGAGGGCCCTAGGGCTGTTTTTT.

The chain links TRBV9 to TRBJ1-5; the D gene is possibly TRBD1 (6 bases). The CDR3 loop spans 16 amino acids. Germline values: CDR1 SGDLS, CDR2 YYNGEE. Trimming stripped 3 bases from V and 7 bases from J, with 20 bases between. The DNA for the CDR3 is TGTGCCAGCAGCGAATCTACAGGGCCCTCACGGCAGCCCCAGCATTTT. It yields the protein CASSESTGPSRQPQHF.

The chain has TRBV27 and TRBJ2-3, with TRBD1 matching over 8 bases. Germline CDR1 and CDR2: MNHEY and SMNVEV (reference sequence). The CDR3 totals 16 residues. After removal of 4 bases from V and 4 bases from J, the junction contained 10 bases not matched to a gene. The CDR3 is CASSSLDRALPDTQYF. The CDR3 DNA reads as TGTGCCAGCAGTTCCCTGGACAGGGCTCTCCCAGATACGCAGTATTTT.

Comment on this clone: The identical CDR3 is also encoded by other nucleotide sequences in the sample. This chain connects TRBV7-9 to TRBJ2-2; no clear D. This CDR3 has 13 amino acids. The V gene lost 3 bases and the J gene lost 8 bases, with 10 bases spanning the gap. CDR1 is SEHNR, CDR2 FQNEAQ, per germline (reference sequence). This chain's CDR3 is CASSFSLTGELFF. CDR3 DNA sequence: TGTGCCAGCAGCTTCTCTTTGACTGGGGAGCTGTTTTTT.

This chain joins TRBV11-2 and TRBJ1-4; possible D gene TRBD1, 5 bases. Trimming stripped 5 bases from V and 6 bases from J, with 13 bases between. This CDR3 region has 14 residues. Germline values: CDR1 SGHAT, CDR2 FQNNGV. In nucleotides, the CDR3 is TGTGCCAGCAGCCTTGGGGGAGTGGATGAAAAACTGTTTTTT. It translates to CASSLGGVDEKLFF.